This T cell receptor beta chain came from a study of shared clonotypes between healthy human individuals. Whole-study findings and limits: Sampling covered blood only; tissue repertoires likely differ. How much donors shared clonotypes was expected to be affected by sequencing depth. Few donors limited the genetic and exposure-history diversity represented.

This clone was observed once. The antigen is undetermined. Sequenced by immunoSEQ multiplex PCR; TCRdb stores in-frame clones only, minus some. The table shows 700,000 or so clones, with 72% occurring only once. This TCR derives from a woman younger than 45 in good health. Sequencing was done on a sample of memory CD4+ T cells sorted from blood. Subset denoted: CD45RA-negative fraction.

CDR3 DNA: TGTGCCAGCAGTTTCGTCCGTAGGATTCTCCCACCCTACGAGCAGTACTTC. It codes for CASSFVRRILPPYEQYF. This sequence joins TRBV28 and TRBJ2-7; D gene ambiguous. Germline values: CDR1 MDHEN, CDR2 SYDVKM. The CDR3 loop spans 17 amino acids. V lost 3 bases to trimming and J lost 2 bases, with 20 bases between them.